These T cell receptor beta chains were read from a single sample in a study of control samples from healthy donors and cancer patients. Profiling relied on immunoSEQ multiplex PCR, and the TCRdb table lists in-frame clones only, not all of them. The data show about 170,000 clones, 75% to 95% seen once. Specimen: blood. All receptors derive from a woman aged 30 to 39 in good health. Each CDR3 is given with its conserved first and last residue. D genes are given only for firm matches. The listing skips clone size in some rows; elsewhere it reads once, few, many or a size class.

V gene	J gene	clone size	D gene	CDR3 DNA	CDR3 protein
TRBV30	TRBJ2-4	NA	NA	TGTGCCTGGAGTGTGGTACAGGGCGGTCGGGCCAAAAACATTCAGTACTTC	CAWSVVQGGRAKNIQYF
TRBV10-3	TRBJ1-3	NA	NA	TGTGCCATCAGTGGGGGCTCTGGAAACACCATATATTTT	CAISGGSGNTIYF
TRBV5-4	TRBJ2-5	NA	TRBD2	TGTGCCAGCAGCACCGGGACTAGATCAGAGACCCAGTACTTC	CASSTGTRSETQYF
TRBV18	TRBJ1-5	NA	NA	TGTGCCAGCTCACCAAGCACAGGCCTAAATCAGCCCCAGCATTTT	CASSPSTGLNQPQHF
TRBV3-1/TRBV3-2	TRBJ1-2	NA	NA	TGTGCCAGCAGCCAAGGGCAGGGGTATGGCTACACCTTC	CASSQGQGYGYTF
TRBV10-3	TRBJ1-2	NA	NA	TGTGCCATCACTTCGACAGTTAACTATGGCTACACCTTC	CAITSTVNYGYTF
TRBV11-3	TRBJ1-6	NA	TRBD1	TGTGCCAGCAGCTTACAGGGGGCTCGGAATTCACCCCTCCACTTT	CASSLQGARNSPLHF
TRBV28	TRBJ2-3	NA	TRBD1	TGTGCCAGCAAAACAGGGGGCGCAATGAATACGCAGTATTTT	CASKTGGAMNTQYF
TRBV2	TRBJ1-5	once	NA	TGTGCCAGCACCAGGGAAAGCAATCAGCCCCAGCATTTT	CASTRESNQPQHF
TRBV6-4	TRBJ2-1	few	NA	TGTGCCAGCAGTGACGGGGTAGGGGGCAATGAGCAGTTCTTC	CASSDGVGGNEQFF
TRBV7-3	TRBJ1-1	NA	NA	TGTGCCAGCAGCTTAATGGAAAACACTGAAGCTTTCTTT	CASSLMENTEAFF
TRBV3-1/TRBV3-2	TRBJ1-2	NA	NA	TGTGCCAGCAGCCAACTAGGGAACTATGGCTACACCTTC	CASSQLGNYGYTF
TRBV11-2	TRBJ2-7	NA	TRBD1	TGTGCCAGCAGCCGACAGGGTGAATACGAGCAGTACTTC	CASSRQGEYEQYF
TRBV7-9	TRBJ2-1	NA	TRBD1	TGTGCCAGCAGCTTGGGGCAGGGGGTCAATGAGCAGTTCTTC	CASSLGQGVNEQFF
TRBV6-5	TRBJ2-7	NA	NA	TGTGCCAGCAGTTACCCCCCTCTCCACGAGCAGTACTTC	CASSYPPLHEQYF
TRBV5-1	TRBJ1-1	NA	NA	TGCGCCAGCAGCTTGGCTGGGGGCGGCACTGAAGCTTTCTTT	CASSLAGGGTEAFF
TRBV5-4	TRBJ2-7	NA	TRBD1	TGTGCCAGCAGCGCTCGGGACAGGGAGCAGTACTTC	CASSARDREQYF
TRBV6-5	TRBJ1-3	NA	NA	TGTGCCAGCAGTTACTCCCCAGGGTCAGGAAACACCATATATTTT	CASSYSPGSGNTIYF
TRBV6-2/TRBV6-3	TRBJ1-1	NA	NA	TGTGCCAGCAGTGGGACACCCCACACTGAAGCTTTCTTT	CASSGTPHTEAFF
TRBV27	TRBJ1-5	NA	TRBD1	TGTGCCAGCAGTCCTAGGGACAGGTGGGATCAGCCCCAGCATTTT	CASSPRDRWDQPQHF
TRBV28	TRBJ1-2	NA	NA	TGTGCCAGCAGTTCAGGCTACTATGGCTACACCTTC	CASSSGYYGYTF
TRBV21-1	TRBJ2-1	NA	NA	TGTGCCAGCAGACTAGCGGGAGTGAACAATGAGCAGTTCTTC	CASRLAGVNNEQFF
TRBV7-2	TRBJ2-3	NA	NA	TGTGCCAGCAGGGTAGACTCCGCTAGCACAGATACGCAGTATTTT	CASRVDSASTDTQYF
TRBV28	TRBJ1-1	NA	TRBD1	TGTGCCAGCAGTTTATCGGGACAGGGGGGTTTCTTT	CASSLSGQGGFF
TRBV5-1	TRBJ2-7	NA	NA	TGCGCCAGCAGCTTGACAGGGAGCTCCTACGAGCAGTACTTC	CASSLTGSSYEQYF
TRBV28	TRBJ2-7	NA	TRBD1	TGTGCCAGCAGTTTACGGGGGACAGGGGGCAACTACGGGCAGTACTTC	CASSLRGTGGNYGQYF
TRBV27	TRBJ1-2	NA	NA	TGTGCCAGCAGTTTACAGGGTGGTAACTATGGCTACACCTTC	CASSLQGGNYGYTF